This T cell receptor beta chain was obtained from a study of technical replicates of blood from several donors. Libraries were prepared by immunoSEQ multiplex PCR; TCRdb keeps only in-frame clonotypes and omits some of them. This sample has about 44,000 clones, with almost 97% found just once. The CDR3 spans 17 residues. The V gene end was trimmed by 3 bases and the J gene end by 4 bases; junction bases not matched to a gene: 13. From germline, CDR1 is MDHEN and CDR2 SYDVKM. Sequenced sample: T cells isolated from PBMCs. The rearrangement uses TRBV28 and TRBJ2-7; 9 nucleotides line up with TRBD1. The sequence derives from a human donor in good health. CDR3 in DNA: TGTGCCAGCAGTTTTTGGACGTACAGGGGGCAACGGTACGAGCAGTACTTC. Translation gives CASSFWTYRGQRYEQYF. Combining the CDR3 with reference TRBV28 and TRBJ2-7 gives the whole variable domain DVKVTQSSRYLVKRTGEKVFLECVQDMDHENMFWYRQDPGLGLRLIYFSYDVKMKEKGDIPEGYSVSREKKERFSLILESASTNQTSMYLCASSFWTYRGQRYEQYFGPGTRLTVT.